A single sample is the source of the 2 T cell receptor beta chains below, sequenced in a study of cytomegalovirus exposure and HLA in healthy donors. The primer mix had 60 Vbeta and 13 Jbeta primers. Only in-frame clones appear in the TCRdb table, and some are missing; sequencing was by immunoSEQ multiplex PCR. The sample consists of 45,000 or so clones, around 70% of them appearing once. The source material was PBMCs. The receptors were gathered from a young woman in good health and CMV-seronegative.

The V and J genes are TRBV30 and TRBJ2-1; 7 nucleotides agree with TRBD2. Germline V lookup: CDR1 GTSNPN, CDR2 SVGIG (reference sequence). V shed 2 bases and J 4 bases; nucleotides not matched to a gene: 5. The CDR3 length is 14 residues. The CDR3 DNA is TGTGCCTGGAGTAGACTAGCCCAATACAATGAGCAGTTCTTC. Amino acids: CAWSRLAQYNEQFF.

The chain couples TRBV2 to TRBJ2-2, with TRBD2 identical over 7 bases. Germline V CDR1 and CDR2: SNHLY, FYNNEI. Trimming cost V 6 bases and J 0 bases; bases outside gene matches: 4. CDR3 length: 15 amino acids. CDR3 bases: TGTGCCAGCAGCGTTGGGACTACGAACACCGGGGAGCTGTTTTTT. Its translation is CASSVGTTNTGELFF.